This T cell receptor beta chain was recovered during a study of neurological immune-mediated disorders. Points from the study as a whole: Across subjects, expanded clones had no CDR3 amino acid sequences in common, pointing to private repertoires in all groups.

A note on this clonotype: Its antigen is unknown.

Germline values: CDR1 SGHNT, CDR2 YYREEE (reference sequence). There are 15 residues in the CDR3. V was trimmed by 3 bases and J by 7 bases, leaving 16 bases between them. TCRdb independently ran MiXCR on the 5' RACE reads; one entry per CDR3 protein. The data show 75,000 to 90,000 distinct CDR3 sequences, 10% seen once. Material: PBMCs. The rearrangement joins TRBV5-4 to TRBJ2-2, with D perhaps TRBD2 (6 bases). The source of this sequence is a man aged 35 to 55 in good health. This CDR3 is CASSSFKRASGELFF. In nucleotides, the CDR3 is TGTGCCAGCAGCTCCTTCAAGCGGGCAAGCGGGGAGCTGTTTTTT.